Below, 2 T cell receptor beta chains from the same sample are listed, as sequenced in a study of blood T cell repertoires in COVID-19. Profiling relied on immunoSEQ multiplex PCR, and the TCRdb table lists in-frame clones only, not all of them. The profile shows approximately 150,000 clones, roughly 84% of them singletons. Sequenced input: peripheral blood. The source of these receptors is a woman aged 55-70 years with acute or convalescent COVID-19.

The CDR3 region is CASSVARTSGVYNEQFF. The CDR3, as DNA: TGTGCCAGCAGCGTAGCCCGGACTAGCGGGGTGTACAATGAGCAGTTCTTC. The genes are TRBV9 and TRBJ2-1; 12 positions match TRBD2. The CDR3 runs 17 residues. V dropped 0 bases and J dropped 4; count of bases not matched to a gene: 5. The germline gives CDR1 SGDLS, CDR2 YYNGEE. The full variable domain, its missing parts supplied by reference TRBV9 and TRBJ2-1, is DSGVTQTPKHLITATGQRVTLRCSPRSGDLSVYWYQQSLDQGLQFLIQYYNGEERAKGNILERFSAQQFPDLHSELNLSSLELGDSALYFCASSVARTSGVYNEQFFGPGTRLTVL.

In this sample, this clone turned up a few times. CDR3 sequence: CATRGEAAYEQYF. CDR3 bases: TGTGCCACCAGGGGGGAGGCGGCCTACGAGCAGTACTTC. This chain links TRBV10-3 with TRBJ2-7, with a weak D call TRBD1 (7 bases). The CDR3 has 13 residues. V gave up 10 bases and J gave up 2 bases, with 15 bases separating them. Germline CDR1 reads ENHRY; CDR2 reads SYGVKD.